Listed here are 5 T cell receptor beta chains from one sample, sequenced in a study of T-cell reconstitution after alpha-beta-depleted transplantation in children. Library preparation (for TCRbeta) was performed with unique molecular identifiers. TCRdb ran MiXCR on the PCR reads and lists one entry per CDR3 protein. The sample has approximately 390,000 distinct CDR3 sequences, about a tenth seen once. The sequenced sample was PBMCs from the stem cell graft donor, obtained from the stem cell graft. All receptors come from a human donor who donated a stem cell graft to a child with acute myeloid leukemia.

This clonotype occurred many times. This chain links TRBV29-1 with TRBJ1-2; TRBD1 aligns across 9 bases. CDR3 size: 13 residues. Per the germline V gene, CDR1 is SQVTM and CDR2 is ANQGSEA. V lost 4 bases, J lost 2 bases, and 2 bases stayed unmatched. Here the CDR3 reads CSVVDRGNYGYTF. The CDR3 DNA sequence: TGCAGCGTTGTAGACAGGGGGAACTATGGCTACACCTTC. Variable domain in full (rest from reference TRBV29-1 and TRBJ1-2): SAVISQKPSRDICQRGTSLTIQCQVDSQVTMMFWYRQQPGQSLTLIATANQGSEATYESGFVIDKFPISRPNLTFSTLTVSNMSPEDSSIYLCSVVDRGNYGYTFGSGTRLTVV.

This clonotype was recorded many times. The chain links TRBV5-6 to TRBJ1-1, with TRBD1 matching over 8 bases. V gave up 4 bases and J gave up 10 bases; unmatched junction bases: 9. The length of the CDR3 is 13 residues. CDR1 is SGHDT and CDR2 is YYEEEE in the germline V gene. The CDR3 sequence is CASSPKPRGRAFF. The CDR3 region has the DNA TGTGCCAGCAGCCCGAAACCCAGGGGGCGAGCTTTCTTT.

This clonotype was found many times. The CDR3 protein is CASTVMGAGGQYF. CDR3 sequence (DNA): TGTGCCAGCACGGTAATGGGGGCCGGTGGTCAGTACTTC. V usage is TRBV3-1 and J usage is TRBJ2-5, with D possibly TRBD1 on 6 matching bases. V was clipped by 7 bases and J by 11 bases, with 20 bases between them. Per the germline V gene, CDR1 is LGHDT and CDR2 is YNNKEL (reference sequence). The CDR3 has 13 amino acids.

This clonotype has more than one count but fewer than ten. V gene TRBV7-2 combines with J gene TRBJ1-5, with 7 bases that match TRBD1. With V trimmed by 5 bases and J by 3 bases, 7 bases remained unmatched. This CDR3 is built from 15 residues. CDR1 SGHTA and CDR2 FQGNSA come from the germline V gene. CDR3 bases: TGTGCCAGCAGCCCCATCGGGACAGTCAATCAGCCCCAGCATTTT. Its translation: CASSPIGTVNQPQHF.

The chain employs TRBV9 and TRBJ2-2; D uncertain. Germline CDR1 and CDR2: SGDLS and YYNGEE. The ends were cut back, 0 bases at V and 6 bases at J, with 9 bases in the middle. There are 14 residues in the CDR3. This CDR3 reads CASSVVGHAGELFF. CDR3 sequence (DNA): TGTGCCAGCAGCGTAGTCGGGCACGCCGGGGAGCTGTTTTTT.